This T cell receptor (beta chain) is from a study of PD-L1 blockade in urothelial cancer. Measured with immunoSEQ multiplex PCR; TCRdb has only the in-frame clones, and not every one. The repertoire has just under 40,000 clones, approximately 90% of them found once; the top ten carry about 1.9%. CDR3 length: 12 amino acids. The germline CDR1 and CDR2 sequences are MGHRA and YSYEKL. The ends were cut back, 1 base at V and 5 bases at J, with 2 bases in the middle. V and J are TRBV4-1 and TRBJ2-2, with D uncertain. The TCR originated in a man in his sixties with urothelial cancer. The material was PBMCs, obtained around atezolizumab (anti-PD-L1) treatment. The CDR3 here is CASSQATGELFF. The CDR3 nucleotides read TGCGCCAGCAGCCAAGCGACCGGGGAGCTGTTTTTT.